Listed below are T cell receptor beta chains from one sample, sequenced in a study of blood T cell repertoires in COVID-19. Clones were read by immunoSEQ multiplex PCR, and TCRdb kept only the in-frame ones, dropping some. The sample comprises fewer than 250,000 clones, 87% of which are singletons, and 2.5% to 3% rests with the top ten. The sample comprised PBMCs or T cells enriched from blood (not recorded which). The receptor source for this set is a young woman with acute COVID-19. Both conserved end residues are part of each CDR3. A D gene is named only where the DNA matches it firmly. Rows give clone size only sometimes, using once, few, many, or a class for an expanded clone.

j_gene: TRBJ2-5
abundance: NA
v_gene: TRBV3-1/TRBV3-2
d_gene: TRBD2
CDR3aa: CASSQDPAGVETQYF
CDR3nt: TGTGCCAGCAGCCAAGACCCAGCGGGGGTGGAGACCCAGTACTTC

j_gene: TRBJ1-2
abundance: NA
v_gene: TRBV7-9
d_gene: NA
CDR3aa: CASSSSSWAGYTF
CDR3nt: TGTGCCAGCAGCTCCTCGTCTTGGGCGGGCTACACCTTC

j_gene: TRBJ2-1
abundance: NA
v_gene: TRBV3-1/TRBV3-2
d_gene: NA
CDR3aa: CASSQQGTWASDEQFF
CDR3nt: TGTGCCAGCAGCCAACAGGGGACCTGGGCATCGGATGAGCAGTTCTTC

j_gene: TRBJ1-1
abundance: NA
v_gene: TRBV29-1
d_gene: NA
CDR3aa: CSLKSRRGTEAFF
CDR3nt: TGCAGCCTCAAGTCTCGACGGGGCACTGAAGCTTTCTTT

j_gene: TRBJ1-1
abundance: NA
v_gene: TRBV4-3
d_gene: NA
CDR3aa: CASSQAGSTEAFF
CDR3nt: TGCGCCAGCAGCCAAGCCGGGTCGACTGAAGCTTTCTTT

j_gene: TRBJ1-3
abundance: NA
v_gene: TRBV29-1
d_gene: NA
CDR3aa: CSAGGLGNAIYF
CDR3nt: TGCAGCGCCGGGGGGTTAGGAAACGCCATATATTTT

j_gene: TRBJ2-7
abundance: few
v_gene: TRBV7-9
d_gene: NA
CDR3aa: CASSTPGGGYEQYF
CDR3nt: TGTGCCAGCAGCACGCCGGGGGGCGGGTACGAGCAGTACTTC

j_gene: TRBJ1-2
abundance: NA
v_gene: TRBV7-9
d_gene: NA
CDR3aa: CATGRAPYDGYTF
CDR3nt: TGTGCCACGGGCAGGGCTCCCTACGATGGCTACACCTTC

j_gene: TRBJ1-2
abundance: NA
v_gene: TRBV6-5
d_gene: NA
CDR3aa: CASSYGRGMGYGYTF
CDR3nt: TGTGCCAGCAGTTACGGAAGGGGGATGGGCTATGGCTACACCTTC

j_gene: TRBJ2-3
abundance: NA
v_gene: TRBV6-5
d_gene: NA
CDR3aa: CASSNQGPDTQYF
CDR3nt: TGTGCCAGCAGTAACCAGGGGCCTGATACGCAGTATTTT